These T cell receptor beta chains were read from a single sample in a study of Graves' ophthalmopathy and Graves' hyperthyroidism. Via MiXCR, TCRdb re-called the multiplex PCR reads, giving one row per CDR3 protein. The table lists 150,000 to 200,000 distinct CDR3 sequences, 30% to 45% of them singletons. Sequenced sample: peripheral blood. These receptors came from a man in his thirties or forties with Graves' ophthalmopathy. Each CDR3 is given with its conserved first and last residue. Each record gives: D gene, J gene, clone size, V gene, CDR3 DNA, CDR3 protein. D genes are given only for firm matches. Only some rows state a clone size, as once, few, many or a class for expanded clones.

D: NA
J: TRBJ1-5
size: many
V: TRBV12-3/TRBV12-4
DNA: TGTGCCAGCAGTTTAGGACACGGGGAGCCCCAGCATTTT
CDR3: CASSLGHGEPQHF

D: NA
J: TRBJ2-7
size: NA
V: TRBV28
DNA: TGTGCCAGCAGACCACCCGGGGTATACGAGCAGTACTTC
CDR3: CASRPPGVYEQYF

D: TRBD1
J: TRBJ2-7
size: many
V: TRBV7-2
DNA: TGTGCCAGCAGCTTAGGGACAGGGGGTTGGGAGCAGTACTTC
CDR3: CASSLGTGGWEQYF

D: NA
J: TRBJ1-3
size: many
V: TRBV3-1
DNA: TGTGCCAGCTCGGACTCTGGAAACACCATATATTTT
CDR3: CASSDSGNTIYF

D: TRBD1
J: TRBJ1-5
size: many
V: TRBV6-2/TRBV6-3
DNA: TGTGCCAGCAGCCCAATGACAGGGCACGATCAGCCCCAGCATTTT
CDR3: CASSPMTGHDQPQHF

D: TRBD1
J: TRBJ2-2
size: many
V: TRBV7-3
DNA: TGTGCCAGCAGCTGGACAGGGGTCGGGGAGCTGTTTTTT
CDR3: CASSWTGVGELFF

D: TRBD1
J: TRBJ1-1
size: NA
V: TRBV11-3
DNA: TGTGCCAGCAGCTCCCGACAGGGAGTGAACACTGAAGCTTTCTTT
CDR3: CASSSRQGVNTEAFF

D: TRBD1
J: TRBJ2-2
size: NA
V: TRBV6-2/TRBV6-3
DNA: TGTGCCAGCAGTTTGGGGACAGGGACCGGGGAGCTGTTTTTT
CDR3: CASSLGTGTGELFF

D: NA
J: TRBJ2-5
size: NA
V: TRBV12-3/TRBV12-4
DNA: TGTGCCAGCCAAATAGACAGAACTCAGTACTTC
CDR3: CASQIDRTQYF

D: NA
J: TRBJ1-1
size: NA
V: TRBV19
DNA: TGTGCCAGTAGTCACCGGGCCATATACACTGAAGCTTTCTTT
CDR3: CASSHRAIYTEAFF

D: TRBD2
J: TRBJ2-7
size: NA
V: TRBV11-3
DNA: TGCGCCAGCAGCGTAGCGGGAGGGCCCTACGAGCAGTACTTC
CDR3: CASSVAGGPYEQYF

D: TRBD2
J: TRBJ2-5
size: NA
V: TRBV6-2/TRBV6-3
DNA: TGTGCCAGCGGTTACTTCGGACTAGCGGGGCAAGAGACCCAGTACTTC
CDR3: CASGYFGLAGQETQYF

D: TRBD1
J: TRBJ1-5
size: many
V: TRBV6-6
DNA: TGTGCCAGCAGGGGAGGGACAGGGGGAATATTTCAAGTCAATCAGCCCCAGCATTTT
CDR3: CASRGGTGGIFQVNQPQHF

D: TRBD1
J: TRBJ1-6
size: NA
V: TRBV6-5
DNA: TGTGCCAGCAGTTCGGACAGGGATTATAATTCACCCCTCCACTTT
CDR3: CASSSDRDYNSPLHF

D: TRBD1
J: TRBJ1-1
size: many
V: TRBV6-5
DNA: TGTGCCAGCTTTGACCCCCGACAGGGGAGGAACACTGAAGCTTTCTTT
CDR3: CASFDPRQGRNTEAFF

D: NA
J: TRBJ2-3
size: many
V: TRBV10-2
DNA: TGCGCCAGCAGTGCGGTCCCCCTCCCCGGAGATACGCAGTATTTT
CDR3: CASSAVPLPGDTQYF

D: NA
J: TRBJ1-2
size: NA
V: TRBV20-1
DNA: TGCAGTGCTAGGGACTGGGGGGATGGCTACACCTTC
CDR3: CSARDWGDGYTF

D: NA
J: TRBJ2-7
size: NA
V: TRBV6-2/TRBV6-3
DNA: TGTGCCAGCAGTTACTCAACGCAGGGGGGCCACGAGCAGTACTTC
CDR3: CASSYSTQGGHEQYF

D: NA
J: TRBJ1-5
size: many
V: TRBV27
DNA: TGTGCCAGCCTCCGCTTGAGGGGGAGCAATCAGCCCCAGCATTTT
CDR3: CASLRLRGSNQPQHF

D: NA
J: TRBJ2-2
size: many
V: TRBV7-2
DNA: TGTGCCAGCATCAGCAGGAACACCGGGGAGCTGTTTTTT
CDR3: CASISRNTGELFF

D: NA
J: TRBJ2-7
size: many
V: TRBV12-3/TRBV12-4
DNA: TGTGCCAGCAGCTATAGGACTGGCGAGCAGTACTTC
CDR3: CASSYRTGEQYF

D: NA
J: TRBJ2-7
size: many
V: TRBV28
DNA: TGTGCCAGCAGTTTCTCCTCGACGGGGGGCGCCTACGAGCAGTACTTC
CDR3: CASSFSSTGGAYEQYF

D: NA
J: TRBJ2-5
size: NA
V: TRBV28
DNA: TGTGCCAGCAGTTTGATGGGACGGCCCCAAGAGACCCAGTACTTC
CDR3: CASSLMGRPQETQYF

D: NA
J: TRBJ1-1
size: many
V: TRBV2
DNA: TGTGCCAGCAGGGAGGACATTAACACTGAAGCTTTCTTT
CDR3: CASREDINTEAFF

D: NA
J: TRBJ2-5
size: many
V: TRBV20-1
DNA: TGCAGTGCTAGCTCGACTGCCCTCACGACTGGGACCCAGTACTTC
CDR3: CSASSTALTTGTQYF

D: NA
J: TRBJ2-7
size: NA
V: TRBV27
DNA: TGTGCCAGCAGTACGGTACCAGGGCAGGCCTACGAGCAGTACTTC
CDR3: CASSTVPGQAYEQYF

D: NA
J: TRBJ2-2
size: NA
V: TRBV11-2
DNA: TGTGCCAGCAGTAAACATATGGACGCCCGGTTTAGCGGGGAGCTGTTTTTT
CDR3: CASSKHMDARFSGELFF

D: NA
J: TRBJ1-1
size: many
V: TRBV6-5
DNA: TGTGCCAGCAGTTACTCAAGGGGGGCACACACTGAAGCTTTCTTT
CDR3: CASSYSRGAHTEAFF

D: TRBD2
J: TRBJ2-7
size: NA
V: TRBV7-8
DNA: TGTGCCAGCAGCTTAGCAGCGGGAGGTTATCGGCACGAGCAGTACTTC
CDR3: CASSLAAGGYRHEQYF

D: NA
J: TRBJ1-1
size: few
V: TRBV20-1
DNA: TGCAGTGCTGGAACAGGGAGGAACACTGAAGCTTTCTTT
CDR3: CSAGTGRNTEAFF

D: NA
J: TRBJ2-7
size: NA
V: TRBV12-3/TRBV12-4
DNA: TGTGCCAGCACTGGCTTTACCTACGAGCAGTACTTC
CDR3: CASTGFTYEQYF

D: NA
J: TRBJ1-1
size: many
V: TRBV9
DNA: TGTGCCAGCAGCGTAGAGGCAAGTGGAGGGGCCGAAGCTTTCTTT
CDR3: CASSVEASGGAEAFF

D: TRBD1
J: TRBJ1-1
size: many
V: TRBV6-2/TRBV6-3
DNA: TGTGCCAGCAGTTACAGCGGACAGGGGGGAACTGAAGCTTTCTTT
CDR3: CASSYSGQGGTEAFF

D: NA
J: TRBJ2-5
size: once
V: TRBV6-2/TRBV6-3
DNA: TGTGCCAGCAGTTACACAGGGAGTTTCCAGTACTTC
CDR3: CASSYTGSFQYF

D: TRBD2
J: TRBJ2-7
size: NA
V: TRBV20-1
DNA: TGCAGTGCTACAGCGGGGGTCTCCTACGAGCAGTACTTC
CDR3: CSATAGVSYEQYF

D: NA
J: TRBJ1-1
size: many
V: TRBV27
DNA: TGTGCCAGCAAATCGATCGACGGCTCGAGGTTGGCTGAAGCTTTCTTT
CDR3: CASKSIDGSRLAEAFF

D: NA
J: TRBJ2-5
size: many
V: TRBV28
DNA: TGTGCCAGCAGCCGACGTTCGGCGGGAGAGACCCAGTACTTC
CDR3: CASSRRSAGETQYF

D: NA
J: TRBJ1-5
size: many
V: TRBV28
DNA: TGTGCCAGCAGCTCACAGGGTAGAGGCAATCAGCCCCAGCATTTT
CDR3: CASSSQGRGNQPQHF

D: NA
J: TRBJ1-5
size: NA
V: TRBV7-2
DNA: TGTGCCAGCAGCTTATTAGTTGATGGCAATCAGCCCCAGCATTTT
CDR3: CASSLLVDGNQPQHF

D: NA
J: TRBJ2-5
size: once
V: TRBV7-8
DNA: TGTGCCAGCAGCTTAGCGTTGGGCTTGGGGACCCAGTACTTC
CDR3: CASSLALGLGTQYF

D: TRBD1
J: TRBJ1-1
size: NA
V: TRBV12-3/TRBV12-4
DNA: TGTGCCAGCAGATATTCAGGGGGAACGGACACTGAAGCTTTCTTT
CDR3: CASRYSGGTDTEAFF

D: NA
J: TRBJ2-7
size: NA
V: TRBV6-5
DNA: TGTGCCAGCAGTTACAGACCCGGCTTCACCTACGAGCAGTACTTC
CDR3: CASSYRPGFTYEQYF

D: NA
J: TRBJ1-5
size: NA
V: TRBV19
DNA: TGTGCCAGTCACAGGACGAGCAATCAGCCCCAGCATTTT
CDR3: CASHRTSNQPQHF

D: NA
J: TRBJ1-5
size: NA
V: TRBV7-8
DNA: TGTGCCAGCAGCTTAAGAAACCAGGGTAGTCAGCCCCAGCATTTT
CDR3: CASSLRNQGSQPQHF

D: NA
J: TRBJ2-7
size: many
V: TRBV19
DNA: TGTGCCAGTAGTCCCCTCATTAGCTCCTACGAGCAGTACTTC
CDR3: CASSPLISSYEQYF

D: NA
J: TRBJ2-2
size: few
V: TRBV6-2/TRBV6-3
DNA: TGTGCCAGCACGGATGTCGGGGAGCTGTTTTTT
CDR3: CASTDVGELFF

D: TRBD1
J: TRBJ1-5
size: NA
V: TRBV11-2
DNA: TGTGCCAGCAGCTTGACAGGGTCACGTCAGCCCCAGCATTTT
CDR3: CASSLTGSRQPQHF